The 13 T cell receptor beta chains in this list originate from one sample, sequenced in a study of blood T cell repertoires in COVID-19. Using immunoSEQ multiplex PCR, the repertoire was profiled, and TCRdb retains in-frame clones only, with some absent. The repertoire holds more than 200,000 clones, with more than 70% as singletons. The sequenced material came from peripheral blood. These receptors were taken from a woman in her forties or fifties with acute or convalescent COVID-19.

This clone has only a few counts. The rearrangement joins TRBV19 to TRBJ2-7; TRBD2 agrees at 12 bases. Germline loops: CDR1 LNHDA, CDR2 SQIVND (reference sequence). This CDR3 contains 15 residues. J was trimmed by 3 bases and V by 3 bases; bases with no gene match: 3. CDR3 nucleotides: TGTGCCAGTAGTATTCAGACTAGCGGGAGCTACGAGCAGTACTTC. Protein sequence: CASSIQTSGSYEQYF. Supplemented by reference TRBV19 and TRBJ2-7, the full variable domain reads DGGITQSPKYLFRKEGQNVTLSCEQNLNHDAMYWYRQDPGQGLRLIYYSQIVNDFQKGDIAEGYSVSREKKESFPLTVTSAQKNPTAFYLCASSIQTSGSYEQYFGPGTRLTVT.

The rearrangement uses TRBV6-5 and TRBJ2-5; 8 bases match TRBD1. V was clipped by 7 bases and J by 4 bases; unmatched bases: 8. CDR3 length: 14 amino acids. The germline V gene encodes CDR1 MNHEY and CDR2 SVGAGI. The CDR3 loop reads CASKKLTGGETQYF. The CDR3 nucleotides read TGTGCCAGCAAAAAGTTAACAGGGGGAGAGACCCAGTACTTC.

This chain joins TRBV7-3 and TRBJ2-1; 8 nucleotides align to TRBD2. Trimming cost V 5 bases and J 7 bases; bases outside gene matches: 4. The germline V gene has CDR1 SGHTA and CDR2 FQGTGA. The CDR3 is made up of 13 amino acids. CDR3 sequence reads: CASSILAGNEQFF. The CDR3 nucleotides are TGTGCCAGCAGCATCTTAGCGGGGAATGAGCAGTTCTTC.

This chain connects TRBV18 to TRBJ2-7; TRBD2 matches at 12 bases. CDR3 length: 15 residues. CDR1 and CDR2 (germline): KGHSH, LQKENI. With 5 bases clipped from V and 0 bases from J, the junction kept 2 bases outside the gene matches. The CDR3 DNA is TGTGCCAGCTCATCGACTAGCGGGAGCTCCTACGAGCAGTACTTC. Translating gives CASSSTSGSSYEQYF.

This clone was detected once. The rearrangement joins TRBV11-2 to TRBJ2-3, with TRBD2 matching 8 bases. The J segment lost 6 bases and the V segment lost 4 bases, leaving 6 bases of the junction unmatched. The CDR3 is 14 amino acids. Germline lookup yields CDR1 SGHAT and CDR2 FQNNGV. DNA of the CDR3: TGTGCCAGCAGCTATCGCGGGGGGCTGGATACGCAGTATTTT. Its translation: CASSYRGGLDTQYF.

This chain connects TRBV14 to TRBJ1-1, with no clear D. The V gene's germline CDR1 is SGHDN and CDR2 FVKESK. The V gene lost 6 bases and the J gene lost 1 base, with 15 bases spanning the gap. The CDR3 has 15 residues. The chain's CDR3 is CASSPSSVSNTEAFF. DNA of the CDR3: TGTGCCAGCAGTCCTAGTTCAGTTTCGAACACTGAAGCTTTCTTT.

The CDR3 loop is CASGTATSNQPQHF. The CDR3 DNA follows: TGCGCCAGTGGGACAGCCACATCCAATCAGCCCCAGCATTTT. This sequence joins TRBV10-1 and TRBJ1-5; 7 bases are a match to TRBD1. V shed 9 bases and J 3 bases; nucleotides not matched to a gene: 8. CDR1 is WNHNN, CDR2 SYGVQD, per germline (reference sequence). This CDR3 has 14 residues.

The chain combines TRBV28 with TRBJ2-3; 7 bases line up with TRBD2. Germline V gene sequence: CDR1 MDHEN, CDR2 SYDVKM. The ends lost 8 bases at V and 5 bases at J; junction bases unmatched: 16. There are 16 residues in the CDR3. The CDR3 region has the DNA TGTGCCAGCGTCTCCGCGGGAGCTCTGAGGGAAGATACGCAGTATTTT. Its protein is CASVSAGALREDTQYF.

This clone was observed a handful of times. The gene calls are TRBV28 and TRBJ2-1; 10 bases map to TRBD2. Per the germline V gene, CDR1 is MDHEN and CDR2 is SYDVKM. This CDR3 spans 15 amino acids. J was trimmed by 5 bases and V by 5 bases; bases with no gene match: 6. DNA for the CDR3: TGTGCCAGCAGTGGGAGCGGGAGGGCCCACAATGAGCAGTTCTTC. Translated, it gives CASSGSGRAHNEQFF.

The chain couples TRBV29-1 to TRBJ2-1; D might be TRBD1 (5 bases). Per germline, CDR1 SQVTM and CDR2 ANQGSEA. This CDR3 region has 13 residues. The ends were cut back, 3 bases at V and 5 bases at J, with 11 bases in the middle. The CDR3 here is CSVEDDRHNEQFF. CDR3 nucleotides: TGCAGCGTTGAGGATGACAGACACAATGAGCAGTTCTTC.

This chain joins TRBV7-9 and TRBJ2-7; D gene uncertain. Germline V gene sequence: CDR1 SEHNR, CDR2 FQNEAQ (reference sequence). CDR3 length equals 13 residues. V was cut by 1 base and J by 7 bases, with 11 bases left in between. The CDR3 protein is CASSLVLLKEQYF. In DNA form, the CDR3 reads TGTGCCAGCAGCTTAGTACTTCTAAAAGAGCAGTACTTC.

V gene TRBV5-1 combines with J gene TRBJ1-4; 9 bases are a match to TRBD1. V lost 4 bases, J lost 5 bases, and 9 bases stayed unmatched. In germline, CDR1 is SGHRS, CDR2 YFSETQ. CDR3 length: 16 residues. The CDR3 nucleotides are TGCGCCAGCAGCGCGAGCACGACAGGGGGGAATGAAAAACTGTTTTTT. Residues: CASSASTTGGNEKLFF.

The chain employs TRBV30 and TRBJ1-2, with 7 bases matching TRBD1. Losses at the gene ends were 3 bases for V and 5 bases for J; bases not matched to a gene: 6. Per germline, CDR1 GTSNPN and CDR2 SVGIG (reference sequence). This CDR3 comprises 13 residues. The CDR3 DNA sequence: TGTGCCTGGAGACAGGGGAACGGGTATGGCTACACCTTC. This gives the protein CAWRQGNGYGYTF.